These T cell receptor beta chains were read from a single sample in a study of glioma-infiltrating T cells. TCRdb reprocessed the multiplex PCR reads with MiXCR, giving one entry per CDR3 protein. The sample records a few hundred thousand distinct CDR3 sequences, about two fifths being singletons. The specimen was glioma tissue, nonneoplastic brain tissue, or PBMCs (not recorded which). The receptors here all came from a human donor with low-grade glioma or glioblastoma, undergoing nonglioma brain surgery, or in good health (not recorded which). The CDR3 runs from the conserved cysteine through the conserved F or W. D genes are given only for firm matches. Rows give clone size only sometimes, using once, few, many, or a class for an expanded clone.

clone_size v_call d_call cdr3_aa
few TRBV2 NA CASSEFRDRLNQPQHF
few TRBV15 TRBD1 CATRRGQAYEQYF
few TRBV4-1 TRBD2 CASSQVPSLGLAGTYEQYF
many TRBV6-2/TRBV6-3 NA CASCLGGASGNTIYF
many TRBV5-4 NA CASHRAVSSYNEQFF
NA TRBV7-2 NA CASSLEYEQFF
NA TRBV4-1 TRBD1 CASSQVAGGLAPLHF
few TRBV20-1 NA CSALPDPYEETQYF
NA TRBV5-1 NA CASNDGFSYNEQFF
NA TRBV19 TRBD2 CASSFRAGAGYNEQFF
NA TRBV4-1 NA CASSHLASYEQYF
few TRBV7-8 NA CASSGTANEKLFF
NA TRBV27 NA CASSLNPDYNEQFF
NA TRBV12-3/TRBV12-4 TRBD2 CASTQTSVTTGELFF
few TRBV7-2 TRBD2 CASLTSGNEQFF
NA TRBV12-3/TRBV12-4 NA CASRGRVEGQPQHF
many TRBV6-1 TRBD2 CASSLTGGQETQYF
few TRBV7-2 NA CASSLLQGGGYEQYF
NA TRBV5-1 NA CASSLAVRVGNTEAFF
many TRBV20-1 NA CSARNGDYGYTF
NA TRBV10-3 TRBD1 CAISYDRDLYNSPLHF
NA TRBV24-1 TRBD2 CATSLAGGANEQFF
NA TRBV7-2 NA CASSLAGTVQGEQYF
many TRBV20-1 TRBD2 CSARDPSGTSSYNEQFF
NA TRBV6-2/TRBV6-3 NA CASSYPRSSYKQYF
NA TRBV19 TRBD1 CASSIIPQGSNQPQHF
many TRBV28 TRBD2 CASSSGLAGNYNEQFF
NA TRBV28 NA CAGSPLGQGRTDTQYF
NA TRBV29-1 TRBD1 CSVSGGQGDTQCF
NA TRBV27 NA CATSDHGTDTQYF
few TRBV11-2 NA CASSLVLSAGDTQYF
NA TRBV7-3 TRBD1 CASSPHRGQETQYF
NA TRBV19 TRBD1 CASSTLRQGPNQPQHF
few TRBV20-1 NA CSARGGTQETQYF
NA TRBV28 TRBD2 CASSRVAGDPYNEQFF
many TRBV7-3 TRBD2 CASSLLKSGREAGELFF
many TRBV15 TRBD1 CATSRGVRDRLSNQPQHF
few TRBV20-1 TRBD1 CSARVGQATWLYGYTF
few TRBV4-1 NA CASSQGWATGELFF
NA TRBV24-1 NA CATSDYAYSNQPQHF
NA TRBV6-5 NA CASTPWQSPNTKAFF
NA TRBV7-9 TRBD2 CASSPIAGAGTGELFF
NA TRBV29-1 TRBD2 CSIRTRLTGTQYF
NA TRBV25-1 TRBD1 CASRDDREDGYTF